The 16 T cell receptor beta chains listed next were all sequenced from one sample in a study of blood T cell repertoires in COVID-19. The repertoire was sequenced with immunoSEQ multiplex PCR; TCRdb's copy has only in-frame clones and lacks some. Of around 250,000 clones listed, about nine tenths are singletons. The specimen sequenced was PBMCs or T cells enriched from blood (not recorded which). The source of these receptors is a human donor in a cohort exposed to, infected with or recovered from COVID-19 (not recorded which). The donor label of this sample is uncertain.

This clone was detected once. The J gene is TRBJ2-7, the V gene TRBV7-6, with no clear D. CDR1 and CDR2 from the germline V gene are SGHVS and FNYEAQ. V was cut by 5 bases and J by 5 bases, with 16 bases left in between. This CDR3 is 14 amino acids long. The DNA of the CDR3 is TGTGCCAGCAGCCGAACCCCCGGTATTGACGAGCAGTACTTC. Its translation: CASSRTPGIDEQYF. Full variable domain (rest looked up from reference TRBV7-6 and TRBJ2-7): GAGVSQSPRYKVTKRGQDVALRCDPISGHVSLYWYRQALGQGPEFLTYFNYEAQQDKSGLPNDRFSAERPEGSISTLTIQRTEQRDSAMYRCASSRTPGIDEQYFGPGTRLTVT.

The gene calls are TRBV12-5 and TRBJ1-1, with 12 bases fitting TRBD1. Germline CDR1 reads LGHNT; CDR2 reads FRNRAP. Losses at the gene ends were 5 bases for V and 8 bases for J; bases not matched to a gene: 9. CDR3 length: 15 residues. The CDR3 sequence: CASGAPGQGAWEAFF. As DNA, the CDR3 is TGTGCTAGTGGTGCACCGGGACAGGGGGCTTGGGAAGCTTTCTTT.

V is TRBV9 and J is TRBJ2-3; D call uncertain. V lost 0 bases and J 0 bases, leaving 11 bases between the germline ends. Germline V gene sequence: CDR1 SGDLS, CDR2 YYNGEE. The CDR3 covers 16 residues. As DNA, the CDR3 is TGTGCCAGCAGCGTAGATAGCAGCTTAAGCACAGATACGCAGTATTTT. Amino acids: CASSVDSSLSTDTQYF.

This chain uses TRBV7-3 with TRBJ1-1; D is ambiguous. The CDR3 runs 16 residues. V was trimmed by 1 base and J by 1 base, leaving 13 bases between them. Germline CDR1 is SGHTA and CDR2 is FQGTGA. In nucleotides, the CDR3 is TGTGCCAGCAGCTTAAGCGGGCGGGGAAGGAACACTGAAGCTTTCTTT. Encoded protein: CASSLSGRGRNTEAFF.

The V and J genes are TRBV6-5 and TRBJ1-6; 7 bases map to TRBD1. V lost 5 bases, J lost 7 bases, and 8 bases stayed unmatched. The germline CDR1 and CDR2 sequences are MNHEY and SVGAGI. CDR3 size: 15 residues. CDR3 sequence (DNA): TGTGCCAGCAGTCGTTGGGACAGATTGAATTCACCCCTCCACTTT. Amino acids: CASSRWDRLNSPLHF.

The chain carries TRBV28 and TRBJ2-7, with 8 nucleotides matching TRBD1. V dropped 4 bases and J dropped 5; count of bases not matched to a gene: 1. Germline lookup yields CDR1 MDHEN and CDR2 SYDVKM. The CDR3 totals 12 residues. This CDR3 is CASSWTGNEQYF. CDR3 in DNA: TGTGCCAGCAGTTGGACAGGGAACGAGCAGTACTTC.

This chain connects TRBV28 to TRBJ1-5, with TRBD1 matching over 9 bases. This CDR3 spans 16 amino acids. Germline CDR1 reads MDHEN; CDR2 reads SYDVKM. V lost 0 bases to trimming and J lost 5 bases; unmatched junction nucleotides: 5. The chain's CDR3 is CASSLWVGQGHQPQHF. DNA of the CDR3: TGTGCCAGCAGTTTATGGGTGGGACAGGGCCATCAGCCCCAGCATTTT.

The sample holds one count of this clone. V usage is TRBV15 and J usage is TRBJ1-1; TRBD1 matches 7 bases. This CDR3 has 14 residues. Germline CDR1 reads LNHNV; CDR2 reads YYDKDF (reference sequence). Trimming took 0 bases from V and 6 from J; bases not matched to a gene: 4. The CDR3 loop reads CATSRERGRSEAFF. CDR3 in DNA: TGTGCCACCAGCAGAGAGAGGGGGCGCTCTGAAGCTTTCTTT.

This clone has just a few counts. The chain has TRBV6-4 and TRBJ2-1, with TRBD2 identical over 10 bases. Trimming took 0 bases from V and 8 from J; bases not matched to a gene: 7. The CDR3 has 16 amino acids. Germline lookup yields CDR1 MRHNA and CDR2 SNTAGT. CDR3 in DNA: TGTGCCAGCAGTGACTCTCCAGCGGGGGGGAAGGATGAGCAGTTCTTC. This codes for CASSDSPAGGKDEQFF.

This clone was observed a single time. The chain recombines TRBV19 with TRBJ1-1; D is unresolved. The germline gives CDR1 LNHDA, CDR2 SQIVND (reference sequence). The CDR3 is 15 residues long. Trimming cost V 2 bases and J 0 bases, with 10 bases left between them. DNA of the CDR3: TGTGCCAGTAGTATACACAACAGTTTGAACACTGAAGCTTTCTTT. Protein: CASSIHNSLNTEAFF.

The gene calls are TRBV5-4 and TRBJ2-1, with 8 bases that match TRBD2. The V segment lost 4 bases and the J segment 8 bases; nucleotides outside the gene matches: 11. Germline V gene data show CDR1 as SGHNT and CDR2 as YYREEE (reference sequence). This CDR3 has 15 amino acids. CDR3 region: CASSTIGTRIYEQFF. As DNA, the CDR3 is TGTGCCAGCAGCACTATCGGGACTAGAATCTATGAGCAGTTCTTC.

This chain connects TRBV6-5 to TRBJ2-7; 9 bases are a match to TRBD1. V gave up 7 bases and J gave up 5 bases; unmatched junction bases: 9. This CDR3 contains 14 residues. Germline V gene lookup returns CDR1 MNHEY and CDR2 SVGAGI. Written as DNA, the CDR3 is TGTGCCAGCACCACTCCGGGACAGGGTCACGAGCAGTACTTC. Translating it yields CASTTPGQGHEQYF.

This clone has a single count. This rearrangement joins TRBV2 to TRBJ1-4; 7 nucleotides align to TRBD1. The CDR3 length is 14 residues. Germline lookup yields CDR1 SNHLY and CDR2 FYNNEI. J gave up 4 bases and V 7 bases, and 6 bases lay outside the gene matches. The CDR3 protein is CASTQGFINEKLFF. The DNA of the CDR3 is TGTGCCAGCACACAGGGGTTTATTAATGAAAAACTGTTTTTT. The full variable domain, rest sourced from reference TRBV2 and TRBJ1-4, is EPEVTQTPSHQVTQMGQEVILRCVPISNHLYFYWYRQILGQKVEFLVSFYNNEISEKSEIFDDQFSVERPDGSNFTLKIRSTKLEDSAMYFCASTQGFINEKLFFGSGTQLSVL.

The genes are TRBV19 and TRBJ1-5; TRBD1 might be the D (5 bases). Germline V gene data show CDR1 as LNHDA and CDR2 as SQIVND (reference sequence). The CDR3 has 14 residues. Trimming took 7 bases from V and 2 from J, leaving 12 bases between them. The CDR3 nucleotides are TGTGCCAGTAAGTGGGGCCGGGGCAATCAGCCCCAGCATTTT. This codes for CASKWGRGNQPQHF.

V and J are TRBV2 and TRBJ1-1; no clear D. The CDR3 has 14 residues. Per germline, CDR1 SNHLY and CDR2 FYNNEI. V was cut by 5 bases and J by 6 bases, with 16 bases left in between. The CDR3 region is CASSTVSVKSEAFF. In DNA, the CDR3 is TGTGCCAGCAGTACTGTTTCGGTAAAATCTGAAGCTTTCTTT.

The chain uses TRBV7-2 and TRBJ2-1; TRBD1 might be the D (5 bases). The CDR3 runs 15 residues. Trimming removed 3 bases from V and 3 bases from J, with 12 bases in between. Germline-derived CDR1 and CDR2 are SGHTA and FQGNSA. The CDR3 coding sequence is TGTGCCAGCAGCTTCGCAGGGAAGATCTACAATGAGCAGTTCTTC. This gives the protein CASSFAGKIYNEQFF. The variable domain in full, with the rest retrieved from reference TRBV7-2 and TRBJ2-1, is GAGVSQSPSNKVTEKGKDVELRCDPISGHTALYWYRQSLGQGLEFLIYFQGNSAPDKSGLPSDRFSAERTGGSVSTLTIQRTQQEDSAVYLCASSFAGKIYNEQFFGPGTRLTVL.